One sample yielded the 30 T cell receptor beta chains listed below, sequenced in a study of shared clonotypes between healthy human individuals. Sequenced by immunoSEQ multiplex PCR; TCRdb stores in-frame clones only, minus some. The sample comprises hundreds of thousands of clones, about 92% of which are singletons, and approximately 25% rests with the top ten. Positively selected for CCR7, the CD45RO-negative cells used as naive CD8 cells excluded terminally differentiated effector memory CD45RA+ cells. The sequenced sample consisted of naive CD8+ T cells sorted from blood. These receptors were collected from a man aged 30 to 39 in good health.

The V call is TRBV28, the J call TRBJ1-1; D is uncertain. Trimming left V 3 bases short and J 5 bases short, with 19 bases between. Germline V gene sequence: CDR1 MDHEN, CDR2 SYDVKM. The CDR3 has 16 residues. In DNA, the CDR3 is TGTGCCAGCAGTTTTTTATTGGAGGGTATAAGGACTGAAGCTTTCTTT. It encodes CASSFLLEGIRTEAFF.

CDR3 coding DNA: TGCGCCAGCTCCGAGGACAGTAGCAATCAGCCCCAGCATTTT. This translates into CASSEDSSNQPQHF. The chain couples TRBV4-1 to TRBJ1-5, with a possible D match to TRBD1 (6 bases). V was trimmed by 8 bases and J by 0 bases, leaving 11 bases between them. The CDR3 has 14 amino acids. Germline values: CDR1 MGHRA, CDR2 YSYEKL.

This chain connects TRBV7-7 to TRBJ2-5; tentatively, D is TRBD1 (5 bases). The CDR3 covers 13 residues. Germline V gene sequence: CDR1 SSHAT, CDR2 FNYEAQ (reference sequence). The V gene lost 5 bases and the J gene lost 5 bases, with 12 bases spanning the gap. CDR3 sequence (DNA): TGTGCCAGCAGCCACAGGTTCGGGGAGACCCAGTACTTC. It yields the protein CASSHRFGETQYF.

The chain has TRBV11-2 and TRBJ2-7; D unresolved. There are 14 residues in the CDR3. The V end was cut by 1 base, the J end by 5 bases, with 12 bases between. CDR1 is SGHAT and CDR2 is FQNNGV in the germline V gene. DNA of the CDR3: TGTGCCAGCAGCTTAGTGCGTCTGGTCCACGAGCAGTACTTC. Translated, it gives CASSLVRLVHEQYF.

This rearrangement joins TRBV7-9 to TRBJ2-4, with 9 bases identical to TRBD1. CDR1 is SEHNR, CDR2 FQNEAQ, per germline (reference sequence). V trimming: 5 bases; J trimming: 2 bases; junction bases outside the gene matches: 13. The CDR3 runs to 18 residues. CDR3 DNA sequence: TGTGCCAGCAGCCCAACTCCGGGACAGGGACTTCCCAAAAACATTCAGTACTTC. Its protein product is CASSPTPGQGLPKNIQYF. Full variable domain (missing parts from reference TRBV7-9 and TRBJ2-4): DTGVSQNPRHKITKRGQNVTFRCDPISEHNRLYWYRQTLGQGPEFLTYFQNEAQLEKSRLLSDRFSAERPKGSFSTLEIQRTEQGDSAMYLCASSPTPGQGLPKNIQYFGAGTRLSVL.

This clone was observed a single time. The chain recombines TRBV13 with TRBJ2-1, with D perhaps TRBD2 (6 bases). CDR3 length: 13 amino acids. From germline, CDR1 is PRHDT and CDR2 FYEKMQ (reference sequence). Trimming took 5 bases from V and 6 from J, leaving 11 bases between them. CDR3 in DNA: TGTGCCAGCAGCCCGACTAGTTTCAATGAGCAGTTCTTC. It encodes CASSPTSFNEQFF.

This chain links TRBV6-4 with TRBJ2-1; 9 positions agree with TRBD2. Germline CDR1 reads MRHNA; CDR2 reads SNTAGT. This CDR3 region has 15 residues. The J segment lost 5 bases and the V segment lost 3 bases, leaving 5 bases of the junction unmatched. In DNA form, the CDR3 reads TGTGCCAGCAGTGATTTCGTAGCGGGAGACAATGAGCAGTTCTTC. Translating it yields CASSDFVAGDNEQFF.

The chain combines TRBV19 with TRBJ2-1; 10 bases are a match to TRBD2. Germline V gene data show CDR1 as LNHDA and CDR2 as SQIVND (reference sequence). V was clipped by 5 bases and J by 8 bases; unmatched bases: 9. The CDR3 has 15 residues. The CDR3 sequence: CASSYELAGLDEQFF. CDR3 DNA: TGTGCCAGTAGTTATGAACTAGCGGGGCTGGATGAGCAGTTCTTC.

The chain carries TRBV5-8 and TRBJ2-3; D unresolved. V was clipped by 4 bases and J by 14 bases, with 17 bases between them. The CDR3 sequence is 12 residues long. CDR1 is SGHTS and CDR2 is YDEGEE in the germline V gene. CDR3 in amino acids: CASSPTPPQWYF. The DNA for the CDR3 is TGTGCCAGCAGCCCCACCCCCCCACAGTGGTATTTT.

The chain couples TRBV27 to TRBJ2-1; 8 bases agree with TRBD2. V trimming: 7 bases; J trimming: 6 bases; junction bases outside the gene matches: 17. CDR1 is MNHEY, CDR2 SMNVEV, per germline (reference sequence). The CDR3 sequence is 17 residues long. The CDR3 protein is CASTGGAGFGPPNEQFF. The CDR3 DNA sequence: TGTGCCAGCACCGGGGGGGCTGGCTTCGGCCCGCCCAATGAGCAGTTCTTC.

A word on this clone: Other DNA variants within this sample encode the same CDR3. The chain has TRBV28 and TRBJ2-2; 7 nucleotides line up with TRBD2. Germline lookup yields CDR1 MDHEN and CDR2 SYDVKM. This CDR3 spans 14 amino acids. The V and J ends lost 6 bases and 0 bases, in that order; junction bases with no gene match: 1. CDR3 bases: TGTGCCAGCAGCGGACTAGCGAACACCGGGGAGCTGTTTTTT. Translated, it gives CASSGLANTGELFF.

J is TRBJ2-1 and V is TRBV11-3; TRBD2 aligns across 15 bases. Trimming at V came to 5 bases and at J to 5 bases, leaving 10 bases not matched to a gene. CDR1 SGHNT and CDR2 YENEEA come from the germline V gene. CDR3 length equals 18 residues. The DNA of the CDR3 is TGTGCCAGCAGCCACGGGACTAGCGGGAGGAGTTGGGACAATGAGCAGTTCTTC. Amino acids: CASSHGTSGRSWDNEQFF.

This rearrangement joins TRBV4-1 to TRBJ2-3; D may be TRBD1 (6 bases). The ends were cut back, 5 bases at V and 0 bases at J, with 12 bases in the middle. The CDR3 has 15 residues. Germline V gives CDR1 MGHRA, CDR2 YSYEKL. CDR3 sequence (DNA): TGCGCCAGCAGCACAACAGGGCCAAGCACAGATACGCAGTATTTT. This codes for CASSTTGPSTDTQYF.

The chain employs TRBV19 and TRBJ2-1; 10 nucleotides align to TRBD2. Per the germline V gene, CDR1 is LNHDA and CDR2 is SQIVND (reference sequence). The CDR3 contains 15 residues. V shed 3 bases, J shed 5 bases, and the junction held 4 bases outside the gene matches. The CDR3 nucleotides are TGTGCCAGTAGTATTCTAGCGGGAGCTGACAATGAGCAGTTCTTC. It specifies CASSILAGADNEQFF.

Remarks on this clone: Additional DNA sequences in this sample encode the identical CDR3. The rearrangement joins TRBV9 to TRBJ1-5; D not resolved. V lost 0 bases, J lost 4 bases, and 8 bases lay in between. Looked up from germline, CDR1 is SGDLS and CDR2 is YYNGEE. The CDR3 consists of 14 residues. The CDR3, as DNA: TGTGCCAGCAGCGTAGGATATTCAAATCAGCCCCAGCATTTT. Amino acid sequence: CASSVGYSNQPQHF.

The rearrangement joins TRBV27 to TRBJ1-4; no clear D. CDR1 is MNHEY and CDR2 is SMNVEV in the germline V gene (reference sequence). The CDR3 totals 12 residues. V lost 5 bases and J 1 base, leaving 2 bases between the germline ends. DNA of the CDR3: TGTGCCAGCAGTAAAACTAATGAAAAACTGTTTTTT. Translated, it gives CASSKTNEKLFF.

The chain employs TRBV7-9 and TRBJ2-3, with 7 bases identical to TRBD2. The CDR3 has 14 amino acids. Germline V CDR1 and CDR2: SEHNR, FQNEAQ (reference sequence). Trimming removed 5 bases from V and 6 bases from J; junction bases left unmatched: 8. CDR3 in amino acids: CASSPPGEGDTQYF. Written as DNA, the CDR3 is TGTGCCAGCAGCCCCCCGGGGGAGGGGGATACGCAGTATTTT.

V is TRBV27 and J is TRBJ1-5; D is undetermined. Germline CDR1 and CDR2: MNHEY and SMNVEV (reference sequence). Trimming took off 6 bases at V and 0 bases at J, with 9 bases between the two ends. The CDR3 loop spans 14 amino acids. The CDR3 protein is CASRLAGSNQPQHF. The CDR3 bases are TGTGCCAGCAGGCTAGCCGGTAGCAATCAGCCCCAGCATTTT.

CDR3 sequence: CASSLRFAEQYF. The CDR3 nucleotides read TGTGCCAGCAGCTTAAGATTTGCCGAGCAGTACTTC. The chain employs TRBV5-4 and TRBJ2-7, with no clear D. CDR1 is SGHNT and CDR2 is YYREEE in the germline V gene (reference sequence). V was trimmed by 2 bases and J by 6 bases, leaving 9 bases between them. The CDR3 runs to 12 residues.

V and J are TRBV4-1 and TRBJ2-7, with D unresolved. Germline CDR1 is MGHRA and CDR2 is YSYEKL. Trimming pared 0 bases from V and 3 bases from J, leaving 12 bases between. This CDR3 has 15 amino acids. CDR3 DNA: TGCGCCAGCAGCCAAGATTCCGACGAGAACTACGAGCAGTACTTC. It specifies CASSQDSDENYEQYF.

The genes are TRBV7-9 and TRBJ2-3; TRBD2 is a possible D gene (6 bases). The ends were cut back, 3 bases at V and 6 bases at J, with 19 bases in the middle. The germline V gene has CDR1 SEHNR and CDR2 FQNEAQ (reference sequence). The CDR3 totals 16 residues. CDR3 in DNA: TGTGCCAGCAGCTTTATTAGCGGCATTAACAGGGATACGCAGTATTTT. It codes for CASSFISGINRDTQYF.

This clone was seen only once. The V call is TRBV6-5, the J call TRBJ2-5, with unresolved D. The CDR3 covers 14 residues. Trimming removed 1 base at V and 5 bases at J, with 11 bases between. CDR1 and CDR2 from the germline V gene are MNHEY and SVGAGI. CDR3 amino acids: CASSYYPRLETQYF. The CDR3 region has the DNA TGTGCCAGCAGTTACTATCCGAGGCTGGAGACCCAGTACTTC.

The chain joins TRBV5-6 to TRBJ2-7, with a possible D match to TRBD2 (5 bases). V was pared by 1 base and J by 2 bases, with 10 bases between. Germline V gene data show CDR1 as SGHDT and CDR2 as YYEEEE. This CDR3 has 14 amino acids. As DNA, the CDR3 is TGTGCCAGCAGCTTGACTGAACTAGCCTACGAGCAGTACTTC. Translating it yields CASSLTELAYEQYF.

As for this clone: Sequence at one end of the junction differs from germline and may be a read error. The chain joins TRBV7-9 to TRBJ2-2, with D unclear. The germline CDR1 and CDR2 sequences are SEHNR and FQNEAQ (reference sequence). The CDR3 length is 13 residues. CDR3 region: CASGRRNTEELFF. The CDR3 bases are TGTGCCAGCGGACGACGGAACACCGAGGAGCTGTTTTTT.

V gene TRBV21-1 combines with J gene TRBJ2-1; the table's TRBD2 call for D was not verified on the DNA. TRBV21-1 is marked as a pseudogene. The CDR3 loop spans 15 amino acids. CDR3 sequence: CASSKKREPYNEQFF. DNA for the CDR3: TGTGCCAGCAGCAAAAAGCGGGAGCCCTACAATGAGCAGTTCTTC.

Points on this clone: This CDR3 is also generated by other DNA sequences in the sample. The chain couples TRBV5-4 to TRBJ2-7; D gene ambiguous. The V gene's germline CDR1 is SGHNT and CDR2 YYREEE (reference sequence). V lost 2 bases and J 3 bases, leaving 6 bases between the germline ends. The CDR3 covers 12 residues. DNA for the CDR3: TGTGCCAGCAGCTTCGGTGGCTACGAGCAGTACTTC. This gives the protein CASSFGGYEQYF.

The rearrangement joins TRBV4-1 to TRBJ1-1; D remains ambiguous. CDR1 and CDR2 (germline): MGHRA, YSYEKL. The CDR3 has 15 residues. V was clipped by 0 bases and J by 1 base, with 9 bases between them. The chain's CDR3 is CASSQDPWGNTEAFF. In nucleotides, the CDR3 is TGCGCCAGCAGCCAAGATCCATGGGGGAACACTGAAGCTTTCTTT.

The chain carries TRBV28 and TRBJ2-7, with D maybe TRBD1 (6 bases). Trimming removed 6 bases at V and 4 bases at J, with 13 bases between. CDR1 is MDHEN and CDR2 is SYDVKM in the germline V gene. This CDR3 spans 13 amino acids. CDR3 residues: CASSIDRYYEQYF. DNA of the CDR3: TGTGCCAGCAGCATAGACAGGTATTACGAGCAGTACTTC.

This clone came up once. This chain links TRBV19 with TRBJ2-3, with a weak D call TRBD2 (6 bases). Between the trimmed V and J ends, which lost 0 bases and 5 bases, there was a span of 12 bases. The CDR3 sequence is 15 residues long. Germline V lookup: CDR1 LNHDA, CDR2 SQIVND (reference sequence). The CDR3 reads CASSIDGGARDTQYF. The CDR3 nucleotides read TGTGCCAGTAGTATAGACGGGGGAGCCAGAGATACGCAGTATTTT.

The rearrangement uses TRBV15 and TRBJ2-3; no reliable D call. Germline values: CDR1 LNHNV, CDR2 YYDKDF (reference sequence). V lost 5 bases and J lost 1, with 7 bases in between. The CDR3 consists of 13 residues. This CDR3 is CATSVRGTDTQYF. In nucleotides, the CDR3 is TGTGCCACCAGCGTGAGAGGCACAGATACGCAGTATTTT.